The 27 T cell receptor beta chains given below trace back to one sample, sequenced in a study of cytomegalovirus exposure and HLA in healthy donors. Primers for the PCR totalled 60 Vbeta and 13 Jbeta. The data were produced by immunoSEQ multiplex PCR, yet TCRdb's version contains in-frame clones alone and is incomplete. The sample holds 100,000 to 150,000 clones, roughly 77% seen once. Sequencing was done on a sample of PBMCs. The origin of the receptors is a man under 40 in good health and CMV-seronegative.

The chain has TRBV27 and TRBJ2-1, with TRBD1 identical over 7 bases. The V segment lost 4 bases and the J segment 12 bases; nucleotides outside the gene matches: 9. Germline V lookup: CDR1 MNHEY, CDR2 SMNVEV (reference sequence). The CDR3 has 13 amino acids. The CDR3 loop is CASSSVDRSLQFF. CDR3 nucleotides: TGTGCCAGCAGTTCCGTGGACAGGAGTTTGCAGTTCTTC.

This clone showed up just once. The CDR3 sequence is CASKVTALTYEQYF. DNA for the CDR3: TGTGCCAGCAAAGTGACAGCCTTGACCTACGAGCAGTACTTC. The chain links TRBV7-8 to TRBJ2-7; perhaps TRBD1 as D (5 bases). Trimming removed 7 bases from V and 2 bases from J, with 15 bases in between. Germline loops: CDR1 SGHVS, CDR2 FQNEAQ. The CDR3 runs 14 residues.

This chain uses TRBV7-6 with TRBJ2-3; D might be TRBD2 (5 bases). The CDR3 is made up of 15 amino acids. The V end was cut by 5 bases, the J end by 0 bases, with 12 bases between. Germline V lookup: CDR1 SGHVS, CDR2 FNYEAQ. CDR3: CASSPGLTSTDTQYF. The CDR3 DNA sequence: TGTGCCAGCAGCCCAGGACTGACTAGCACAGATACGCAGTATTTT.

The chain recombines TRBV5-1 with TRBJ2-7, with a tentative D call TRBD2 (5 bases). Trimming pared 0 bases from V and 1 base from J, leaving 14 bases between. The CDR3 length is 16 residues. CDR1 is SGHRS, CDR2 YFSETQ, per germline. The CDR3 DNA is TGCGCCAGCAGCTTGGGGACTCCAGTGGCGTCCTACGAGCAGTACTTC. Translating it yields CASSLGTPVASYEQYF.

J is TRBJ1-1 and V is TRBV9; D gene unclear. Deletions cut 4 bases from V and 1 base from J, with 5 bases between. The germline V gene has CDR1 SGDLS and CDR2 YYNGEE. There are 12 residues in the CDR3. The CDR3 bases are TGTGCCAGCAGCCGAGAGAACACTGAAGCTTTCTTT. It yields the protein CASSRENTEAFF. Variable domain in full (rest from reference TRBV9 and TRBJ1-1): DSGVTQTPKHLITATGQRVTLRCSPRSGDLSVYWYQQSLDQGLQFLIQYYNGEERAKGNILERFSAQQFPDLHSELNLSSLELGDSALYFCASSRENTEAFFGQGTRLTVV.

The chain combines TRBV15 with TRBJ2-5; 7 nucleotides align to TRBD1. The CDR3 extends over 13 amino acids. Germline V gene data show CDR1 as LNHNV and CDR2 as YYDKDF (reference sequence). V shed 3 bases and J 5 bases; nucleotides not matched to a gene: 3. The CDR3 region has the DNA TGTGCCACCAGCAGCACAGGGGCCGAGACCCAGTACTTC. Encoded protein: CATSSTGAETQYF.

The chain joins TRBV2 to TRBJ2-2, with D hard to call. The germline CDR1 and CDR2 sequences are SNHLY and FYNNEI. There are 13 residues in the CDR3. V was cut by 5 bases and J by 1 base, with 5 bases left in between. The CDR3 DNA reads TGTGCCAGCAGTTCTAGGAACACCGGGGAGCTGTTTTTT. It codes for CASSSRNTGELFF.

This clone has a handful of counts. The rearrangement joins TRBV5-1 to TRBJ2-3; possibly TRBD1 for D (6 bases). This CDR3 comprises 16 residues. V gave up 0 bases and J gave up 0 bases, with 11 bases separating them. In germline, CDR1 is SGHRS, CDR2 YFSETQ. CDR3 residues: CASSLGSRGSTDTQYF. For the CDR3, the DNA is TGCGCCAGCAGCTTGGGGAGCAGGGGAAGCACAGATACGCAGTATTTT.

The CDR3 reads CASSSLGTSGITYEQYF. The CDR3 region has the DNA TGTGCCAGCAGCTCACTGGGGACTAGCGGGATAACCTACGAGCAGTACTTC. The rearrangement uses TRBV5-6 and TRBJ2-7; 13 bases align to TRBD2. Germline values: CDR1 SGHDT, CDR2 YYEEEE. The CDR3 has 17 residues. V shed 3 bases, J shed 2 bases, and the junction held 8 bases outside the gene matches.

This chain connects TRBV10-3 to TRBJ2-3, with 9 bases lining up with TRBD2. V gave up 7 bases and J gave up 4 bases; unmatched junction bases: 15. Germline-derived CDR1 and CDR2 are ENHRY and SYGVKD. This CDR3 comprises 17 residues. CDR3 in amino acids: CAITSPTSSGASDTQYF. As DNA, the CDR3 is TGTGCCATCACCTCGCCTACCTCTAGCGGGGCGTCAGATACGCAGTATTTT.

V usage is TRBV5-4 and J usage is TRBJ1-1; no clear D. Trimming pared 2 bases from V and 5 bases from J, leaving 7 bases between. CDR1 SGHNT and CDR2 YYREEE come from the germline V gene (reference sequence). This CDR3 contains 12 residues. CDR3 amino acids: CASSFGGTEAFF. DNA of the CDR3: TGTGCCAGCAGCTTTGGCGGGACTGAAGCTTTCTTT. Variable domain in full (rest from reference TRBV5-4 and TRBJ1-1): ETGVTQSPTHLIKTRGQQVTLRCSSQSGHNTVSWYQQALGQGPQFIFQYYREEENGRGNFPPRFSGLQFPNYSSELNVNALELDDSALYLCASSFGGTEAFFGQGTRLTVV.

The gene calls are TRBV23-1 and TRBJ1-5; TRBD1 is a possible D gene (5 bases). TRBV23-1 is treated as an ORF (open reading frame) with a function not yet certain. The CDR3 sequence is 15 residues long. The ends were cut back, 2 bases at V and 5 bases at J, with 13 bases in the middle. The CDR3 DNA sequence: TGCGCCAGCAGTCAAGCACACAGGTTCTATCAGCCCCAGCATTTT. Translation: CASSQAHRFYQPQHF.

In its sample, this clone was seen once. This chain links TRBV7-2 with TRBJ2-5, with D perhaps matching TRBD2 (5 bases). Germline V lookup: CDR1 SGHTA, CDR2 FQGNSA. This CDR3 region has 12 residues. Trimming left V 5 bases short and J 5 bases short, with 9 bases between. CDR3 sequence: CASSRQRETQYF. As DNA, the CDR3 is TGTGCCAGCAGCCGCCAGCGGGAGACCCAGTACTTC.

CDR3 nucleotide sequence: TGTGCCAGCAGTTGGGGGGGTAGCTCCTACAATGAGCAGTTCTTC. It yields the protein CASSWGGSSYNEQFF. This chain links TRBV6-5 with TRBJ2-1; 7 bases are a match to TRBD2. The CDR3 sequence is 15 residues long. Germline assignment: CDR1 MNHEY and CDR2 SVGAGI. J was trimmed by 0 bases and V by 4 bases; bases with no gene match: 3.

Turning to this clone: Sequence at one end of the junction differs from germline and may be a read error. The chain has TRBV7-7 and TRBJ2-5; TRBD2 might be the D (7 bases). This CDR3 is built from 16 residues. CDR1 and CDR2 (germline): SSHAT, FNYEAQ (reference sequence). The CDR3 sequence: CASSSGGRGVQETQYF. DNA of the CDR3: TGTGCTAGCAGCTCCGGGGGGAGGGGGGTCCAAGAGACCCAGTACTTC.

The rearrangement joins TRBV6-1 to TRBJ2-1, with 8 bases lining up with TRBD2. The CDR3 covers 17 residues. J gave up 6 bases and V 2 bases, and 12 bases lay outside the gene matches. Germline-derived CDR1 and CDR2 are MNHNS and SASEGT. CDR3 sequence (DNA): TGTGCCAGCAGTGAAACCGTGGGGACTAGTTTATCCAATGAGCAGTTCTTC. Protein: CASSETVGTSLSNEQFF.

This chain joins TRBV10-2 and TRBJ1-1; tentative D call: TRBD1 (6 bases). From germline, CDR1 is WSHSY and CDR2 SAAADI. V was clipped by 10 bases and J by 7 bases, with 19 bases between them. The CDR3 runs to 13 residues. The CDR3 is CAISVRDTHEAFF. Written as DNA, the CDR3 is TGCGCCATCTCGGTACGGGACACTCATGAAGCTTTCTTT.

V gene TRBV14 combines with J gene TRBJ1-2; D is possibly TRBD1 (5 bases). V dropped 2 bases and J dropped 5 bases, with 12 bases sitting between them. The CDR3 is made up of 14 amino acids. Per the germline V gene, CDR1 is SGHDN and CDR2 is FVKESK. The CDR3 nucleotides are TGTGCCAGCAGCCAATATAGGGGAATTTATGGCTACACCTTC. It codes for CASSQYRGIYGYTF. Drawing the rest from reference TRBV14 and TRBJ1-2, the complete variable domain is EAGVTQFPSHSVIEKGQTVTLRCDPISGHDNLYWYRRVMGKEIKFLLHFVKESKQDESGMPNNRFLAERTGGTYSTLKVQPAELEDSGVYFCASSQYRGIYGYTFGSGTRLTVV.

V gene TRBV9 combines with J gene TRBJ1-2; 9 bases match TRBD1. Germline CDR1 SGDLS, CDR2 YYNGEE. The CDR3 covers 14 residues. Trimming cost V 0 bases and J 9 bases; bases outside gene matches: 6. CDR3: CASSVDGTGRSYTF. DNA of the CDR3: TGTGCCAGCAGCGTAGATGGGACAGGGCGGAGCTACACCTTC.

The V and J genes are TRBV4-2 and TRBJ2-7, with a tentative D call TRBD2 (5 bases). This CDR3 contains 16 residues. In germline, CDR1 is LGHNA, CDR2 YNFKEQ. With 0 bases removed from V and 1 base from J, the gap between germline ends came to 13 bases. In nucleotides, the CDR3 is TGTGCCAGCAGCCAAGATGAGGGAGCCGATTCCTACGAGCAGTACTTC. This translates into CASSQDEGADSYEQYF.

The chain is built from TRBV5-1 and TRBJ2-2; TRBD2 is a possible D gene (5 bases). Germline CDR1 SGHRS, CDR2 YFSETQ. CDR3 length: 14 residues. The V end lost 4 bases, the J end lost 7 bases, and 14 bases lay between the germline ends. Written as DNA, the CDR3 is TGCGCCAGCAGCCCCCAGAGAGGGTTCGGGGAGCTGTTTTTT. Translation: CASSPQRGFGELFF.

The CDR3 DNA is TGTGCCAGCAGCCAAGAAGGGGAGGGGTTGAACACTGAAGCTTTCTTT. Translation gives CASSQEGEGLNTEAFF. The V and J genes are TRBV4-2 and TRBJ1-1; tentatively, D is TRBD1 (5 bases). Trimming pared 0 bases from V and 0 bases from J, leaving 11 bases between. The CDR3 is made up of 16 amino acids. Germline CDR1 reads LGHNA; CDR2 reads YNFKEQ.

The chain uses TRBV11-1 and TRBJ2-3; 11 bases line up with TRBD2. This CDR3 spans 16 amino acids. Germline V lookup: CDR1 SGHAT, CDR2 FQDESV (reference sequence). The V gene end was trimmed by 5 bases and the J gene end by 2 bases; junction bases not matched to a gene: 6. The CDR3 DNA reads TGTGCCAGCAGCGCGGGACTAGCGGTTTTCACAGATACGCAGTATTTT. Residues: CASSAGLAVFTDTQYF.

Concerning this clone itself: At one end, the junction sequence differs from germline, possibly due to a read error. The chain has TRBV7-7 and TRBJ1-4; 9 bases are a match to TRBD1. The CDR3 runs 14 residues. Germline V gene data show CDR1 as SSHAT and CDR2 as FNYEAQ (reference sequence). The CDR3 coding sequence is TGTGCTAGCAGTCCTGGGACAGGGAGTGAAAAACTGTTTTTT. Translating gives CASSPGTGSEKLFF. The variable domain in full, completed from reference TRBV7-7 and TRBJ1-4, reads GAGVSQSPRYKVTKRGQDVTLRCDPISSHATLYWYQQALGQGPEFLTYFNYEAQPDKSGLPSDRFSAERPEGSISTLTIQRTEQRDSAMYRCASSPGTGSEKLFFGSGTQLSVL.

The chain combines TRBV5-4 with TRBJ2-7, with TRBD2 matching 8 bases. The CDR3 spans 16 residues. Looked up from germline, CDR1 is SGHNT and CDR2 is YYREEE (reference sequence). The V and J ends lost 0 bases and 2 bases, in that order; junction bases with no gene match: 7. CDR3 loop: CASSLAGGGKTYEQYF. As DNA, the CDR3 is TGTGCCAGCAGCTTGGCCGGCGGGGGGAAAACCTACGAGCAGTACTTC. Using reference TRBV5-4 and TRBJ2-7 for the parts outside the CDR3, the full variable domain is ETGVTQSPTHLIKTRGQQVTLRCSSQSGHNTVSWYQQALGQGPQFIFQYYREEENGRGNFPPRFSGLQFPNYSSELNVNALELDDSALYLCASSLAGGGKTYEQYFGPGTRLTVT.

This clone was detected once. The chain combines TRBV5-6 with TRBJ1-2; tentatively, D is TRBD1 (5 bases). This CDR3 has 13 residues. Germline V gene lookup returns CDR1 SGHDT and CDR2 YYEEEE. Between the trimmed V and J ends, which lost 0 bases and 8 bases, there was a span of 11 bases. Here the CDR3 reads CASSLAAGMGYTF. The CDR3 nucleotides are TGTGCCAGCAGCTTGGCGGCAGGGATGGGCTACACCTTC.

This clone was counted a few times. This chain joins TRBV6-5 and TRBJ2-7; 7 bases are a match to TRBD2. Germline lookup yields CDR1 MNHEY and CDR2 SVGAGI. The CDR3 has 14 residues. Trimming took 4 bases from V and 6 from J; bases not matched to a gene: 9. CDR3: CASSSGLAAAEQYF. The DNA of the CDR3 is TGTGCCAGCAGTTCGGGGCTAGCGGCGGCCGAGCAGTACTTC.